This TCR beta chain was sequenced in a study of memory CD4+ T cells and cytomegalovirus serostatus. On the study more broadly: Of the healthy Belgian adults, eight or nine were CMV seropositive and around 22 seronegative.

CDR1 MNHNS and CDR2 SASEGT come from the germline V gene. The CDR3 has 15 residues. Trimming took 11 bases from V and 2 from J; bases not matched to a gene: 7. This clone is medium-sized (0.01 to 0.1%) in the sample. Single viable CD3+CD4+CD8-CD45RO+ cells were sorted as the memory CD4+ T cells. TCRdb keeps only in-frame clones here, not all; method: immunoSEQ multiplex PCR. Of roughly 49,000 clones in the sample, over 65% are singletons; the top ten hold roughly 0.6%. The receptor's source is an adult in good health and CMV-seronegative. The sequenced sample consisted of memory CD4+ T cells from blood. The chain employs TRBV6-1 and TRBJ2-1; 12 bases align to TRBD2. CDR3: CAGRLAGATYNEQFF. The CDR3 bases are TGTGCCGGGAGACTAGCGGGGGCCACCTACAATGAGCAGTTCTTC.